A single sample is the source of the 29 T cell receptor beta chains below, sequenced in a study of blood T cells in healthy people across ages. With a J-beta primer mix and a sample-barcoded 5' primer, a second PCR ran about 7 to 12 cycles. TCRdb reprocessed the 5' RACE reads via MiXCR and lists one record per CDR3 protein. This repertoire shows 600,000 to 900,000 distinct CDR3 sequences, roughly 25% found once; its top ten account for about 2.9%. This sample also belongs to another study, concerning T cells of mothers and their children.

Specimen: blood. Every receptor here comes from a boy between 5 and 17 years old in good health.

This clonotype was observed a handful of times. V is TRBV12-3 or TRBV12-4 and J is TRBJ2-4; TRBD2 might be the D (6 bases). Trimming pared 3 bases from V and 1 base from J, leaving 13 bases between. The CDR3 is 16 residues long. DNA of the CDR3: TGTGCCAGCAGTTTTGGGGCAGCGGGCGCCAAAAACATTCAGTACTTC. It translates to CASSFGAAGAKNIQYF.

J is TRBJ1-2 and V is TRBV2; D might be TRBD1 (6 bases). Looked up from germline, CDR1 is SNHLY and CDR2 is FYNNEI. The CDR3 is made up of 15 amino acids. The V and J ends lost 6 bases and 0 bases respectively, with 14 bases between them. The CDR3 loop is CASRDSSFSNYGYTF. The CDR3 nucleotides are TGTGCCAGCAGGGACAGCAGTTTCTCTAACTATGGCTACACCTTC.

This clonotype was observed a few times. The gene calls are TRBV9 and TRBJ1-1; D not resolved. Trimming removed 0 bases at V and 0 bases at J, with 9 bases between. CDR1 is SGDLS, CDR2 YYNGEE, per germline. This CDR3 is 15 amino acids long. The CDR3 protein is CASSVAGQMNTEAFF. As DNA, the CDR3 is TGTGCCAGCAGCGTAGCTGGCCAGATGAACACTGAAGCTTTCTTT.

The J gene is TRBJ2-5, the V gene TRBV30; D is unclear. Trimming removed 3 bases at V and 5 bases at J, with 7 bases between. This CDR3 has 11 amino acids. Germline CDR1 and CDR2: GTSNPN and SVGIG (reference sequence). The CDR3 spells CAWSAPETQYF. CDR3 coding DNA: TGTGCCTGGAGCGCCCCCGAGACCCAGTACTTC.

The table lists this clonotype with a few counts. The gene calls are TRBV6-2 or TRBV6-3 and TRBJ2-3; 7 bases fit TRBD1. The CDR3 consists of 13 residues. Germline V gene lookup returns CDR1 MNHEY and CDR2 SVGEGT. J lost 1 base, V lost 6 bases, and 1 base had no gene match. CDR3 residues: CASRGTGTDTQYF. Here the CDR3 DNA reads TGTGCCAGCAGAGGGACAGGCACAGATACGCAGTATTTT.

A note on this clonotype: One end of the junction does not line up with germline, which may come from a read error. The chain links TRBV7-9 to TRBJ1-1, with TRBD1 matching over 7 bases. CDR1 SEHNR and CDR2 FQNEAQ come from the germline V gene (reference sequence). The CDR3 sequence is 13 residues long. The CDR3 nucleotides are TGTGCCCGCAGCATCAGGGGGATCACTGAAGCTTTCTTT. It encodes CARSIRGITEAFF.

The J gene is TRBJ1-1, the V gene TRBV6-6, with TRBD1 matching 8 bases. This CDR3 is 13 amino acids long. CDR1 MNHNY and CDR2 SVGAGI come from the germline V gene (reference sequence). The V and J ends lost 5 bases and 7 bases, in that order; junction bases with no gene match: 6. In DNA, the CDR3 is TGTGCCAGCAGTGAGTCCGGACAGGGTGAAGCTTTCTTT. It is translated as CASSESGQGEAFF.

The chain joins TRBV15 to TRBJ1-6; 7 nucleotides agree with TRBD1. Germline CDR1 and CDR2: LNHNV and YYDKDF (reference sequence). The length of the CDR3 is 15 residues. V shed 1 base and J 8 bases; nucleotides not matched to a gene: 5. The CDR3 region is CATSRGGQPDSPLHF. The CDR3 nucleotides are TGTGCCACCAGCAGAGGGGGACAGCCGGATTCACCCCTCCACTTT.

This clonotype was picked up a small number of times. The chain is built from TRBV6-5 and TRBJ2-3; the D call may be TRBD1 or TRBD2 (5 bases each). CDR1 is MNHEY and CDR2 is SVGAGI in the germline V gene. Trimming removed 2 bases at V and 2 bases at J, with 11 bases between. The CDR3 sequence is 15 residues long. The CDR3 is CASSYMGTYTDTQYF. The CDR3 DNA reads as TGTGCCAGCAGTTACATGGGGACCTACACAGATACGCAGTATTTT.

This clonotype was observed a handful of times. The chain carries TRBV7-2 and TRBJ2-5; 7 positions match TRBD2. Germline V lookup: CDR1 SGHTA, CDR2 FQGNSA. Trimming at V came to 6 bases and at J to 6 bases, leaving 10 bases not matched to a gene. The CDR3 covers 14 residues. CDR3 sequence reads: CASSPPGGQKTQYF. The DNA for the CDR3 is TGTGCCAGCAGTCCACCGGGGGGTCAAAAGACCCAGTACTTC.

This clonotype was counted a few times. The genes are TRBV20-1 and TRBJ2-1, with D unclear. Trimming removed 2 bases at V and 0 bases at J, with 11 bases between. The CDR3 consists of 15 residues. CDR1 is DFQATT, CDR2 SNEGSKA, per germline (reference sequence). In DNA form, the CDR3 reads TGCAGTGCTAGAATTGGCCCGAGCTCCTACAATGAGCAGTTCTTC. The encoded protein is CSARIGPSSYNEQFF.

This clonotype was counted a few times. The J gene is TRBJ2-1, the V gene TRBV19, with TRBD2 matching 8 bases. The tail of the sequence fits TRBJ2-7 better, so the J call may be wrong. The CDR3 has 18 residues. Germline assignment: CDR1 LNHDA and CDR2 SQIVND (reference sequence). The CDR3 spells CASSILAPLSGGTYEQYF. The CDR3 DNA is TGTGCCAGTAGTATATTGGCCCCCCTAAGCGGGGGAACCTACGAGCAGTACTTC.

The chain combines TRBV5-5 with TRBJ1-5; no clear D gene. CDR3 size: 15 residues. V was shortened by 2 bases and J by 5 bases, with 14 bases between the two germline ends. Germline loops: CDR1 SGHKS, CDR2 YYEKEE (reference sequence). CDR3 nucleotides: TGTGCCAGCAGCTTCGGAGGTCAGAAGTATCAGCCCCAGCATTTT. Encoded protein: CASSFGGQKYQPQHF.

This clonotype was recorded a few times. The CDR3 spells CSASPDSGGGTDTQYF. The CDR3 DNA reads TGCAGTGCTAGTCCCGATAGCGGGGGAGGCACAGATACGCAGTATTTT. This chain connects TRBV20-1 to TRBJ2-3; 9 bases are shared with TRBD2. This CDR3 spans 16 amino acids. Germline V CDR1 and CDR2: DFQATT, SNEGSKA (reference sequence). V shed 3 bases, J shed 1 base, and the junction held 8 bases outside the gene matches.

The V call is TRBV15, the J call TRBJ2-5; D tentatively fits TRBD1 or TRBD2 (5 bases each). This CDR3 contains 13 residues. The germline CDR1 and CDR2 sequences are LNHNV and YYDKDF (reference sequence). The V gene lost 5 bases and the J gene lost 1 base, with 8 bases spanning the gap. CDR3 sequence reads: CATSEGFQETQYF. The CDR3 DNA reads as TGTGCCACCAGCGAGGGGTTCCAAGAGACCCAGTACTTC.

This chain connects TRBV6-1 to TRBJ2-7; D is perhaps TRBD1 or TRBD2 (5 bases each). V lost 7 bases and J 4 bases, leaving 20 bases between the germline ends. The germline CDR1 and CDR2 sequences are MNHNS and SASEGT. CDR3 length: 15 residues. CDR3 loop: CASNLDRDGQYEQYF. The CDR3 DNA reads as TGTGCCAGCAACCTCGACCGGGACGGCCAGTACGAGCAGTACTTC.

The chain employs TRBV19 and TRBJ2-7, with a weak D call TRBD2 (5 bases). This CDR3 spans 15 amino acids. Trimming shortened V by 6 bases and J by 0 bases, and 15 bases separated the two germline ends. Germline CDR1 reads LNHDA; CDR2 reads SQIVND (reference sequence). This chain's CDR3 is CASRSRTSSSYEQYF. CDR3 nucleotides: TGTGCCAGTAGGTCGAGGACTTCGAGCTCCTACGAGCAGTACTTC.

This clonotype was seen a few times. The CDR3 here is CASGTSGSGELFF. CDR3 coding DNA: TGCGCCAGCGGAACTAGCGGTTCCGGGGAGCTGTTTTTT. The chain joins TRBV5-1 to TRBJ2-2; 8 bases agree with TRBD2. The V gene end was trimmed by 7 bases and the J gene end by 6 bases; junction bases not matched to a gene: 5. CDR3 length: 13 amino acids. Germline CDR1 SGHRS, CDR2 YFSETQ.

The chain joins TRBV3-1 to TRBJ1-1; D ambiguous. Germline lookup yields CDR1 LGHDT and CDR2 YNNKEL (reference sequence). V lost 4 bases and J lost 3, with 12 bases in between. CDR3 size: 14 residues. CDR3 DNA: TGTGCCAGCAGCCCACGACCTATGGACACTGAAGCTTTCTTT. The encoded protein is CASSPRPMDTEAFF.

The chain couples TRBV20-1 to TRBJ2-7; tentative D call: TRBD1 (5 bases). V lost 3 bases and J lost 1, with 13 bases in between. The CDR3 has 14 residues. Germline CDR1 is DFQATT and CDR2 is SNEGSKA (reference sequence). Here the CDR3 reads CSARLTAHSYEQYF. The CDR3, as DNA: TGCAGTGCTAGGTTGACAGCCCATTCCTACGAGCAGTACTTC.

This clonotype has more than one count but fewer than ten. The chain uses TRBV6-1 and TRBJ1-1; tentative D call: TRBD1 (5 bases). This CDR3 region has 16 residues. Germline CDR1 is MNHNS and CDR2 is SASEGT. Trimming took off 7 bases at V and 6 bases at J, with 24 bases between the two ends. CDR3 nucleotides: TGTGCCAGCACCCCGAAGCGGGGGTCAGGATTCTCTGAAGCTTTCTTT. Translation: CASTPKRGSGFSEAFF.

The chain couples TRBV29-1 to TRBJ2-7; either TRBD1 or TRBD2 may fit D (5 bases each). This CDR3 has 13 amino acids. Germline CDR1 is SQVTM and CDR2 is ANQGSEA. V gave up 7 bases and J gave up 6 bases, with 19 bases separating them. CDR3 DNA: TGCAGCGCCCTGAAGAATTGGGGACCCGAGCAGTACTTC. It codes for CSALKNWGPEQYF.

This clonotype was seen repeatedly, ten times or more. V and J are TRBV3-1 and TRBJ2-4, with D perhaps TRBD1 (6 bases). V lost 10 bases and J 8 bases, leaving 18 bases between the germline ends. The CDR3 is 13 residues long. The germline V gene encodes CDR1 LGHDT and CDR2 YNNKEL (reference sequence). CDR3 amino acids: CAINKQGRDIQYF. In DNA form, the CDR3 reads TGTGCCATCAACAAACAGGGTAGAGACATTCAGTACTTC.

The chain employs TRBV27 and TRBJ2-1, with 9 bases aligning to TRBD1. The V and J ends lost 0 bases and 4 bases, in that order; junction bases with no gene match: 7. Germline V gives CDR1 MNHEY, CDR2 SMNVEV (reference sequence). This CDR3 region has 17 residues. CDR3 in DNA: TGTGCCAGCAGTTTATCGTCGGGACAGGGCCATTACAATGAGCAGTTCTTC. Protein: CASSLSSGQGHYNEQFF.

This clonotype occurred a few times. V usage is TRBV7-2 and J usage is TRBJ2-7; D is unclear. Germline V gives CDR1 SGHTA, CDR2 FQGNSA. V lost 7 bases, J lost 3 bases, and 22 bases lay in between. The CDR3 is made up of 16 amino acids. For the CDR3, the DNA is TGTGCCAGCACCTATGAAGTCTGGGGTTTAGGCTACGAGCAGTACTTC. Amino acid sequence: CASTYEVWGLGYEQYF.

This clonotype was found a few times. This chain connects TRBV5-1 to TRBJ2-6; 9 bases are shared with TRBD1. The CDR3 is 17 amino acids. V lost 7 bases to trimming and J lost 0 bases; unmatched junction nucleotides: 8. The germline CDR1 and CDR2 sequences are SGHRS and YFSETQ. The CDR3 DNA reads as TGCGCCAGCGGGACAGGGACCCTTAGCTCTGGGGCCAACGTCCTGACTTTC. Translated, it gives CASGTGTLSSGANVLTF.

This chain joins TRBV7-2 and TRBJ2-5; D perhaps matches TRBD2 (6 bases). Judging by the DNA end, TRBJ2-7 fits better; the J call may be wrong. This CDR3 contains 14 residues. Germline V gene lookup returns CDR1 SGHTA and CDR2 FQGNSA. CDR3 amino acids: CASSSGLLPYEQYF. CDR3 sequence (DNA): TGTGCCAGCAGCTCGGGACTCCTACCCTACGAGCAGTACTTC.

The chain recombines TRBV29-1 with TRBJ2-4; perhaps TRBD1 as D (6 bases). Trimming stripped 3 bases from V and 7 bases from J, with 19 bases between. Germline CDR1 is SQVTM and CDR2 is ANQGSEA. The CDR3 length is 15 residues. The CDR3, as DNA: TGCAGCGTTGAGGAGCTTAAACAGGGTATCAACATTCAGTACTTC. Translated, it gives CSVEELKQGINIQYF.

The table lists this clonotype with a few counts. V is TRBV29-1 and J is TRBJ2-5; unclear D gene. This CDR3 is built from 13 residues. The V and J ends lost 7 bases and 5 bases respectively, with 17 bases between them. Germline-derived CDR1 and CDR2 are SQVTM and ANQGSEA. CDR3 nucleotides: TGCAGCGCTAATGTAAATAGAGAGGAGACCCAGTACTTC. This sequence encodes CSANVNREETQYF.